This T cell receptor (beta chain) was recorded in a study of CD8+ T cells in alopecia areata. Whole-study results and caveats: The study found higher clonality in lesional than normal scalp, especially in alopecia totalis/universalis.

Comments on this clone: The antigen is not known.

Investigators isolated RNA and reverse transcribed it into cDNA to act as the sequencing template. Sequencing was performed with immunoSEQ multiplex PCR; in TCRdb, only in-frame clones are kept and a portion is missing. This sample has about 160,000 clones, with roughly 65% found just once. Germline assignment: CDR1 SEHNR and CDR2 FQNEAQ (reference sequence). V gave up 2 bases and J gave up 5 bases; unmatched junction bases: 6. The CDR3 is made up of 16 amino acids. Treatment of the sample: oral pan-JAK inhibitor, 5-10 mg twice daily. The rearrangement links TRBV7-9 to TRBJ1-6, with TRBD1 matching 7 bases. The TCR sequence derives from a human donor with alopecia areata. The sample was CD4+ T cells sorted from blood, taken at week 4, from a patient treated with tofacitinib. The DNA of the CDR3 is TGTGCCAGCAGCTTATCACCGGGACAGAATAATTCACCCCTCCACTTT. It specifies CASSLSPGQNNSPLHF.